The rows below give T cell receptor beta chains drawn from one sample of a study of T cell clonotyping in hematopoietic cell transplantation. This table comes from immunoSEQ multiplex PCR, and its TCRdb copy is limited to in-frame clones, with some not included. Among roughly 37,000 clones, approximately 89% were seen once, and the ten largest hold under 2%. The source material was peripheral blood mononuclear cells. The receptors here all came from a woman aged 40 to 50 in good health. Some clones in this sample may be carry-over from other donors' samples. The CDR3 runs from the conserved cysteine through the conserved F or W. The D gene is left open where the match is weak. Size is omitted from some rows. Given values are once, few, many or a class for expanded clones.

.	.	TRBJ1-1	TRBV7-3	CASSLQGLGNTEAFF	TGTGCCAGCAGCTTACAGGGGCTGGGGAACACTGAAGCTTTCTTT
.	once	TRBJ2-2	TRBV5-1	CASSLAPQSTGELFF	TGCGCCAGCAGCTTGGCCCCACAGTCGACCGGGGAGCTGTTTTTT
.	.	TRBJ2-1	TRBV11-3	CASSLYSIQGEQFF	TGTGCCAGCAGCTTATATTCCATCCAAGGAGAACAGTTCTTC
.	.	TRBJ2-1	TRBV6-5	CASSTGSYSYNEQFF	TGTGCCAGCAGTACGGGGTCGTACTCCTACAATGAGCAGTTCTTC
.	.	TRBJ1-1	TRBV19	CASSIAMTDTEAFF	TGTGCCAGTAGTATAGCGATGACGGACACTGAAGCTTTCTTT
TRBD2	.	TRBJ2-7	TRBV2	CASTNDAGVSHEQYF	TGTGCCAGCACCAACGACGCGGGGGTTAGTCACGAGCAGTACTTC
.	.	TRBJ1-3	TRBV14	CASPAPCGPGNTIYF	TGTGCCAGCCCCGCTCCATGCGGGCCCGGAAACACCATATATTTT
.	.	TRBJ2-1	TRBV14	CASSQAGLRHWVRNEQFF	TGTGCCAGCAGCCAAGCAGGACTTCGGCATTGGGTACGCAATGAGCAGTTCTTC
.	few	TRBJ1-1	TRBV19	CASRSGPTFEAFF	TGTGCCAGTAGGTCAGGGCCCACCTTTGAAGCTTTCTTT
.	few	TRBJ1-2	TRBV2	CASRREGRVGYTF	TGTGCCAGCCGCCGGGAGGGACGGGTCGGCTACACCTTC
TRBD2	.	TRBJ2-7	TRBV28	CASRLIAGPVREQYF	TGTGCCAGCAGACTAATAGCGGGACCGGTGAGGGAGCAGTACTTC
.	.	TRBJ1-3	TRBV9	CASSLDSATGNTIYF	TGTGCCAGCAGCCTAGACAGTGCAACTGGAAACACCATATATTTT
.	.	TRBJ2-5	TRBV7-3	CASSLSGVTETQYF	TGTGCCAGCAGCTTATCGGGAGTAACTGAGACCCAGTACTTC
.	.	TRBJ2-1	TRBV6-1	CASSERGNEQFF	TGTGCCAGCAGTGAAAGGGGCAATGAGCAGTTCTTC
.	.	TRBJ1-5	TRBV4-1	CASSQTGQSNQPQHF	TGCGCCAGCAGTCAAACGGGACAAAGCAATCAGCCCCAGCATTTT
.	.	TRBJ1-5	TRBV9	CASSDDSGTREQPQHF	TGTGCCAGCAGCGATGACTCCGGGACTAGGGAGCAGCCCCAGCATTTT
.	.	TRBJ1-3	TRBV28	CASSTGGGEGSGNTIYF	TGTGCCAGCAGTACCGGGGGGGGCGAGGGATCTGGAAACACCATATATTTT
.	.	TRBJ2-1	TRBV5-4	CASSTDQEQFF	TGTGCCAGCAGCACGGACCAGGAGCAGTTCTTC